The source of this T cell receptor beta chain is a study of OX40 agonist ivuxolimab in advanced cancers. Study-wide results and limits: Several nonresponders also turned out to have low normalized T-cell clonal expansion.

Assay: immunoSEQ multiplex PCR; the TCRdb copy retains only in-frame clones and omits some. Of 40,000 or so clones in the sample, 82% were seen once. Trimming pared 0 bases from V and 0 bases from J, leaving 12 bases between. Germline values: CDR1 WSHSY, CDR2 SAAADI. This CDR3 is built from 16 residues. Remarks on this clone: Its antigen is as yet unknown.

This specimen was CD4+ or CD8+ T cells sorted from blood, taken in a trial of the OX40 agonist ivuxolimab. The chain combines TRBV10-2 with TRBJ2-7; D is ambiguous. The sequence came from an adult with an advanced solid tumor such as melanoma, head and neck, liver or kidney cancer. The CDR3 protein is CASSESYGSSSYEQYF. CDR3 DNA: TGCGCCAGCAGTGAGTCGTACGGTTCGAGCTCCTACGAGCAGTACTTC.